This T cell receptor beta chain was sequenced in a study of shared clonotypes between healthy human individuals. Measured with immunoSEQ multiplex PCR; TCRdb has only the in-frame clones, and not every one. The table shows some 700,000 clones, with 90% occurring only once. Germline CDR1 reads SEHNR; CDR2 reads FQNEAQ (reference sequence). The CDR3 consists of 13 residues. V shed 7 bases, J shed 7 bases, and the junction held 10 bases outside the gene matches. The sequence came from a man aged 18 to 29 in good health. Some clones in this sample may be carry-over from other donors' samples. This chain links TRBV7-9 with TRBJ2-7, with 7 bases aligning to TRBD1. Sample: memory CD8+ T cells from PBMCs. This sample's subset: CD45RO+ cells pooled with CCR7-negative TemRA cells. In DNA form, the CDR3 reads TGTGCCAGCACCGGGACAGCCAAGGTTGAGCAGTACTTC. It is translated as CASTGTAKVEQYF.